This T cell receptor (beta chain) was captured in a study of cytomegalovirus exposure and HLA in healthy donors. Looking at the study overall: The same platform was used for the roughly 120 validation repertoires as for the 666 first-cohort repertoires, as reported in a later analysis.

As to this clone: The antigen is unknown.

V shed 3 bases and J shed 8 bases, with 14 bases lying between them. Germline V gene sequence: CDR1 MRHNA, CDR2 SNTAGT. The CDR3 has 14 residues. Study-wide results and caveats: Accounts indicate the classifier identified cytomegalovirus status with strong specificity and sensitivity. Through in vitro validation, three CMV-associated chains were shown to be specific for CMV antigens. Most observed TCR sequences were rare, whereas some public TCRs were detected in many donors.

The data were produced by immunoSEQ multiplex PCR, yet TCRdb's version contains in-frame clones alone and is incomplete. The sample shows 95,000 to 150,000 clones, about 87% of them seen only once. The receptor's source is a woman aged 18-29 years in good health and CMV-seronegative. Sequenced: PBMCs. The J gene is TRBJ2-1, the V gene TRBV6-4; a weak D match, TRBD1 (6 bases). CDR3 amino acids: CASSETGSVDEQFF. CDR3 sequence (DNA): TGTGCCAGCAGTGAAACAGGGTCGGTAGATGAGCAGTTCTTC.